Shown below are 24 T cell receptor beta chains from a single sample sequenced in a study of blood T cells in healthy people across ages. Primed by a sample-barcoded 5' primer and a J-beta primer mix, a second PCR proceeded for roughly 6 to 12 cycles. TCRdb re-called the 5' RACE reads through MiXCR, storing one row per CDR3 protein. In the table there are around 800,000 distinct CDR3 sequences, about 46% of which are singletons. Sequencing used blood. These receptors were collected from an elderly man in good health.

This clonotype appeared a few times. J is TRBJ2-1 and V is TRBV12-3 or TRBV12-4; 9 bases align to TRBD1. The CDR3 is 14 amino acids. With V trimmed by 8 bases and J by 7 bases, 9 bases remained unmatched. Written as DNA, the CDR3 is TGTGCCAGCCGTACCGGGACAGGGTATAATGAGCAGTTCTTC. Protein: CASRTGTGYNEQFF.

This clonotype was seen a few times. V and J are TRBV20-1 and TRBJ2-5, with 14 bases identical to TRBD2. Trimming cost V 5 bases and J 4 bases; bases outside gene matches: 9. In germline, CDR1 is DFQATT, CDR2 SNEGSKA (reference sequence). The CDR3 extends over 16 amino acids. CDR3 in DNA: TGCAGTGCTCAAGGACTAGCGGGAGGAGGGGGAGAGACCCAGTACTTC. Protein product: CSAQGLAGGGGETQYF.

This rearrangement joins TRBV7-2 to TRBJ2-1; D unresolved. V lost 5 bases and J lost 10, with 9 bases in between. CDR1 is SGHTA, CDR2 FQGNSA, per germline. The CDR3 sequence is 11 residues long. CDR3 DNA: TGTGCCAGCAGCATAAGTGACGAGCAGTTCTTC. This sequence encodes CASSISDEQFF.

This clonotype has more than one count but fewer than ten. The rearrangement uses TRBV6-2 or TRBV6-3 and TRBJ1-1, with TRBD1 as a possible D gene (6 bases). V was trimmed by 4 bases and J by 1 base, leaving 16 bases between them. The germline V gene has CDR1 MNHEY and CDR2 SVGEGT. This CDR3 has 16 amino acids. The CDR3 nucleotides read TGTGCCAGCAGTTTCCCCCCGGGACACTCGAACACTGAAGCTTTCTTT. This gives the protein CASSFPPGHSNTEAFF.

V is TRBV20-1 and J is TRBJ2-1; D is unclear. In germline, CDR1 is DFQATT, CDR2 SNEGSKA (reference sequence). V was pared by 6 bases and J by 0 bases, with 15 bases between. The CDR3 loop spans 15 amino acids. CDR3: CSATKAEGSYNEQFF. The CDR3 nucleotides are TGCAGTGCCACAAAGGCAGAAGGCTCCTACAATGAGCAGTTCTTC.

This sequence joins TRBV12-3 or TRBV12-4 and TRBJ1-6; D may be TRBD1 (6 bases). Trimming stripped 5 bases from V and 9 bases from J, with 17 bases between. This CDR3 region has 15 residues. CDR3 bases: TGTGCCAGCAGTCAAAACAGGGTGGAGAGTTCACCCCTCCACTTT. It encodes CASSQNRVESSPLHF.

J is TRBJ1-3 and V is TRBV11-2; perhaps TRBD1 as D (5 bases). V gave up 3 bases and J gave up 0 bases, with 12 bases separating them. This CDR3 has 16 amino acids. Germline V gene data show CDR1 as SGHAT and CDR2 as FQNNGV. The chain's CDR3 is CASSFGTGFSGNTIYF. In DNA, the CDR3 is TGTGCCAGCAGCTTCGGGACGGGATTCTCTGGAAACACCATATATTTT.

This clonotype was picked up a small number of times. The V and J genes are TRBV20-1 and TRBJ1-5, with a weak D call TRBD1 (5 bases). There are 13 residues in the CDR3. Trimming stripped 0 bases from V and 6 bases from J, with 9 bases between. Germline CDR1 is DFQATT and CDR2 is SNEGSKA (reference sequence). In nucleotides, the CDR3 is TGCAGTGCTAGAGATAGTGGGACTCAGCCCCAGCATTTT. It yields the protein CSARDSGTQPQHF.

At least ten counts were recorded for this clonotype. The chain has TRBV27 and TRBJ2-1, with 10 bases lining up with TRBD2. This CDR3 comprises 14 residues. The V gene's germline CDR1 is MNHEY and CDR2 SMNVEV (reference sequence). V shed 7 bases, J shed 8 bases, and the junction held 8 bases outside the gene matches. CDR3 sequence reads: CASKNPGLAYEQFF. CDR3 bases: TGTGCCAGCAAAAATCCGGGACTAGCGTATGAGCAGTTCTTC.

This clonotype has just one count. This chain uses TRBV6-6 with TRBJ2-1; D gene uncertain. Trimming cost V 0 bases and J 0 bases, with 6 bases left between them. The germline gives CDR1 MNHNY, CDR2 SVGAGI (reference sequence). The CDR3 consists of 15 residues. The DNA for the CDR3 is TGTGCCAGCAGTTACTCGGCGGTCTCCTACAATGAGCAGTTCTTC. It is translated as CASSYSAVSYNEQFF.

This clonotype was counted a few times. The chain is built from TRBV20-1 and TRBJ2-7; D gene uncertain. The CDR3 covers 13 residues. Per the germline V gene, CDR1 is DFQATT and CDR2 is SNEGSKA (reference sequence). The V and J ends lost 3 bases and 7 bases respectively, with 16 bases between them. The CDR3 loop is CSARTTSVNEQYF. CDR3 in DNA: TGCAGTGCTAGGACGACGTCAGTCAATGAGCAGTACTTC.

Only a few counts were recorded for this clonotype. The V gene is TRBV20-1, the J gene TRBJ1-4; D uncertain. Trimming removed 1 base at V and 0 bases at J, with 6 bases between. In germline, CDR1 is DFQATT, CDR2 SNEGSKA (reference sequence). The CDR3 extends over 14 amino acids. Written as DNA, the CDR3 is TGCAGTGCTAGAGGGCCTGCAACTAATGAAAAACTGTTTTTT. As protein: CSARGPATNEKLFF.

This clonotype was seen only once. A single base separates this from a much larger clone, so it may be a read error. The chain carries TRBV12-3 or TRBV12-4 and TRBJ1-2; D unresolved. Deletions cut 6 bases from V and 1 base from J, with 12 bases between. The CDR3 spans 14 residues. DNA for the CDR3: TGTGCCAGCAGAAATGTGCCGAGTAACTATGGCTACACCTTC. Its protein is CASRNVPSNYGYTF.

The chain joins TRBV2 to TRBJ2-5, with a possible D match to TRBD1 (6 bases). Looked up from germline, CDR1 is SNHLY and CDR2 is FYNNEI. The CDR3 totals 18 residues. With 4 bases removed from V and 3 bases from J, the gap between germline ends came to 24 bases. In DNA, the CDR3 is TGTGCCAGCAGTGTTTGGGGGCGACATCATGGCCCGAAAGAGACCCAGTACTTC. This translates into CASSVWGRHHGPKETQYF.

This chain joins TRBV7-2 and TRBJ2-4; D could derive from TRBD1 or TRBD2 (6 bases each). The tail of the sequence fits TRBJ2-7 better, so the J call may be wrong. CDR3 length equals 15 residues. The V gene's germline CDR1 is SGHTA and CDR2 FQGNSA. CDR3 coding DNA: TGTGCCAGCAGCTTAGATGGGGGGCCCTCGCGCGAGCAGTACTTC. Protein: CASSLDGGPSREQYF.

The chain uses TRBV6-4 and TRBJ2-1, with 10 nucleotides matching TRBD2. The CDR3 extends over 14 amino acids. Germline V CDR1 and CDR2: MRHNA, SNTAGT. J was trimmed by 6 bases and V by 6 bases; bases with no gene match: 5. This CDR3 reads CASSPSGRGNEQFF. CDR3 in DNA: TGTGCCAGCAGCCCCAGCGGGAGGGGCAATGAGCAGTTCTTC.

The V and J genes are TRBV2 and TRBJ2-2; D is uncertain. CDR3 length: 12 residues. CDR1 SNHLY and CDR2 FYNNEI come from the germline V gene. Between the trimmed V and J ends, which lost 7 bases and 3 bases, there was a span of 6 bases. DNA for the CDR3: TGTGCCAGCAATAAGGACACCGGGGAGCTGTTTTTT. Encoded protein: CASNKDTGELFF.

The chain is built from TRBV7-2 and TRBJ2-1; TRBD2 agrees at 7 bases. The assigned J gene may be wrong: the sequence end matches TRBJ2-7 better. Germline-derived CDR1 and CDR2 are SGHTA and FQGNSA. The length of the CDR3 is 15 residues. CDR3 DNA sequence: TGTGCCAGCAGCACGGCTAGCGGCGCCTACAATGAGCAGTACTTC. Amino acid sequence: CASSTASGAYNEQYF.

This chain uses TRBV6-6 with TRBJ1-5; TRBD1 aligns across 7 bases. The junction had 10 bases not matched to a gene; V was cut back by 6 bases and J by 5 bases. Germline V gene lookup returns CDR1 MNHNY and CDR2 SVGAGI (reference sequence). CDR3 length: 15 residues. The CDR3 loop reads CASRPQGRDDQPQHF. The DNA for the CDR3 is TGTGCCAGCAGACCACAGGGGCGGGACGATCAGCCCCAGCATTTT.

The chain carries TRBV20-1 and TRBJ2-7, with D unresolved. Trimming cost V 5 bases and J 0 bases, with 17 bases left between them. Germline-derived CDR1 and CDR2 are DFQATT and SNEGSKA (reference sequence). The CDR3 runs 15 residues. CDR3 coding DNA: TGCAGTGCTGTCGATGGGCTGGACCCCTCCTACGAGCAGTACTTC. Residues: CSAVDGLDPSYEQYF.

The table lists this clonotype with a few counts. The rearrangement joins TRBV6-2 or TRBV6-3 to TRBJ1-2, with D hard to call. This CDR3 spans 13 amino acids. Trimming removed 7 bases from V and 2 bases from J, with 11 bases in between. Germline assignment: CDR1 MNHEY and CDR2 SVGEGT. The CDR3 DNA reads TGTGCCAGCAATGACTTCGCCAACTATGGCTACACCTTC. Its translation: CASNDFANYGYTF.

This clonotype was counted a few times. This chain connects TRBV14 to TRBJ1-4; D is unresolved. V was shortened by 1 base and J by 4 bases, with 7 bases between the two germline ends. This CDR3 has 14 residues. The germline CDR1 and CDR2 sequences are SGHDN and FVKESK. CDR3 protein: CASSQGLNNEKLFF. In nucleotides, the CDR3 is TGTGCCAGCAGCCAAGGACTGAATAATGAAAAACTGTTTTTT.

The J gene is TRBJ2-1, the V gene TRBV15, with 8 bases matching TRBD2. In germline, CDR1 is LNHNV, CDR2 YYDKDF (reference sequence). This CDR3 has 16 amino acids. J was trimmed by 5 bases and V by 3 bases; bases with no gene match: 9. CDR3 bases: TGTGCCACCAGCAGGGGGAAACTAGCGGTAAACAATGAGCAGTTCTTC. It is translated as CATSRGKLAVNNEQFF. Using reference TRBV15 and TRBJ2-1 for the parts outside the CDR3, the full variable domain is DAMVIQNPRYQVTQFGKPVTLSCSQTLNHNVMYWYQQKSSQAPKLLFHYYDKDFNNEADTPDNFQSRRPNTSFCFLDIRSPGLGDTAMYLCATSRGKLAVNNEQFFGPGTRLTVL.

The sample holds a few counts of this clonotype. V and J are TRBV7-2 and TRBJ1-3; perhaps TRBD1 as D (5 bases). The germline V gene has CDR1 SGHTA and CDR2 FQGNSA. The CDR3 extends over 13 amino acids. The CDR3 reads CAGGNSPGNTIYF. In DNA, the CDR3 is TGTGCTGGGGGAAACAGTCCTGGAAACACCATATATTTT.